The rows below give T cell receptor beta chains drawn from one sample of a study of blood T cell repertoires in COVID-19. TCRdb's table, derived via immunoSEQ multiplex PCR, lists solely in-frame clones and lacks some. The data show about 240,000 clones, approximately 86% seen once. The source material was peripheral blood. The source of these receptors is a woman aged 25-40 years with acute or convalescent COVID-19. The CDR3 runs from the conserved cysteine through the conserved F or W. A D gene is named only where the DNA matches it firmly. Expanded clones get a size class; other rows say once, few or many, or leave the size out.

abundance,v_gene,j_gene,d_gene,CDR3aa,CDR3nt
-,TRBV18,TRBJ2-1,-,CASSHSGYEQFF,TGTGCCAGCTCACACTCAGGGTATGAGCAGTTCTTC
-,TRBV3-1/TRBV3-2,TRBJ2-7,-,CASSHNTAITKVSYEQYF,TGTGCCAGCAGCCACAATACCGCGATTACTAAGGTTTCCTACGAGCAGTACTTC
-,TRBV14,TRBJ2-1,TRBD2,CASSPRLAGGRSYNEQFF,TGTGCCAGCAGCCCGAGACTAGCGGGAGGCCGCTCCTACAATGAGCAGTTCTTC
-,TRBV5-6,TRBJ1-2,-,CASSLEGGGSIGYTF,TGTGCCAGCAGCTTGGAGGGTGGGGGGTCGATTGGCTACACCTTC
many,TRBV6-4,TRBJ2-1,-,CASSERDGSYNEQFF,TGTGCCAGCAGTGAGCGGGATGGCTCCTACAATGAGCAGTTCTTC
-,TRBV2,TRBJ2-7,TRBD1,CASTIDRGSYEQYF,TGTGCCAGCACTATCGACAGGGGCTCTTACGAGCAGTACTTC
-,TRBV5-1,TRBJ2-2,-,CASSPAGSPNTGELFF,TGCGCCAGCAGTCCGGCAGGCTCCCCGAACACCGGGGAGCTGTTTTTT
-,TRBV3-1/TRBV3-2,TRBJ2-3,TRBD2,CASSQGLAVSDTQYF,TGTGCCAGCAGCCAGGGACTAGCGGTCTCAGATACGCAGTATTTT
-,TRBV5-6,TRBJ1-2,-,CASSLEGVDYGYTF,TGTGCCAGCAGCTTGGAGGGGGTCGACTATGGCTACACCTTC
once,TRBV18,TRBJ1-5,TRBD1,CASSPRTGGGQPQHF,TGTGCCAGCTCACCACGTACAGGGGGGGGACAGCCCCAGCATTTT
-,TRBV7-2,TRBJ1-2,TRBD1,CASRGDRGRSEGYTF,TGTGCCAGCAGGGGGGACAGGGGGCGCAGTGAAGGCTACACCTTC
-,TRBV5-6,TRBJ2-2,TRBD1,CASTPGTGQTGELFF,TGTGCCAGCACCCCCGGGACAGGGCAGACCGGGGAGCTGTTTTTT
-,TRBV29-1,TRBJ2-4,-,CSVQATKNIQYF,TGCAGCGTTCAGGCGACCAAAAACATTCAGTACTTC
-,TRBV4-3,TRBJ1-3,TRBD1,CASSQDDRGPGNTIYF,TGCGCCAGCAGCCAAGATGACAGGGGGCCTGGAAACACCATATATTTT
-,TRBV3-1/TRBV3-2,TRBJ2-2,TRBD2,CASSQELAGVQTGELFF,TGTGCCAGCAGCCAAGAACTAGCGGGAGTTCAGACCGGGGAGCTGTTTTTT
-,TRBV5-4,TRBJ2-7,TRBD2,CASSSVKEREGYEQYF,TGTGCCAGCAGCTCAGTTAAGGAGCGGGAGGGCTACGAGCAGTACTTC
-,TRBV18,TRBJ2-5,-,CASSPARAWKETQYF,TGTGCCAGCTCACCAGCCAGGGCTTGGAAGGAGACCCAGTACTTC
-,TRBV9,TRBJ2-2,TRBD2,CASSVPVAGVDTGELFF,TGTGCCAGCAGCGTACCCGTAGCGGGAGTTGACACCGGGGAGCTGTTTTTT
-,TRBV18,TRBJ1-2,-,CASSPPGSGESGYTF,TGTGCCAGCTCACCACCCGGTTCAGGGGAGTCCGGCTACACCTTC
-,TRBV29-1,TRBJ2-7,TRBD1,CSAGQGAYEQYF,TGCAGCGCGGGACAGGGGGCTTACGAGCAGTACTTC
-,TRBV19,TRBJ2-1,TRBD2,CASSGSGRGSYNEQFF,TGTGCCAGTAGTGGAAGCGGGAGGGGTTCCTACAATGAGCAGTTCTTC
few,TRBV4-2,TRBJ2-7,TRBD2,CASSQTTSGSSYEQYF,TGTGCCAGCAGCCAGACGACTAGCGGCAGCTCCTACGAGCAGTACTTC